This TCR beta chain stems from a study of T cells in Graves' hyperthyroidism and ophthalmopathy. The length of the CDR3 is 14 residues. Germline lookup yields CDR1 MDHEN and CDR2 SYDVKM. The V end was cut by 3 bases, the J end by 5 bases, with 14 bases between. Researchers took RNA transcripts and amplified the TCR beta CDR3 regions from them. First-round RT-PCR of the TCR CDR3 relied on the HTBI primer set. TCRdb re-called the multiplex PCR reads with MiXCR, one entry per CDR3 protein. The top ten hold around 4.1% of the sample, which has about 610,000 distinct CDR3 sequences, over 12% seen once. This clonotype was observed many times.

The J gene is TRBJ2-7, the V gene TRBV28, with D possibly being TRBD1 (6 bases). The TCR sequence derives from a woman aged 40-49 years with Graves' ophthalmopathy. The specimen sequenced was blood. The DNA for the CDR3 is TGTGCCAGCAGTTTCAGGGGCGGTACGCACGAGCAGTACTTC. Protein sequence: CASSFRGGTHEQYF.